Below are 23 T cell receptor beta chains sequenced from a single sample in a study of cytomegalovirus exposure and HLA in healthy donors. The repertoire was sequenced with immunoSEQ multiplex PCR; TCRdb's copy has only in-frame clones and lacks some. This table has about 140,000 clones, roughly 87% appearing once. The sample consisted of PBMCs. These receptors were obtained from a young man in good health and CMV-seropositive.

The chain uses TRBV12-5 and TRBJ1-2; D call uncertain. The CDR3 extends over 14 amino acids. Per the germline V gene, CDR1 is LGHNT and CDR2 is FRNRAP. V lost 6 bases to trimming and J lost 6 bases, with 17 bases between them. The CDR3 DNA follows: TGTGCTAGTGGCCCCGACTTCACCGGCGATGGCTACACCTTC. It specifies CASGPDFTGDGYTF.

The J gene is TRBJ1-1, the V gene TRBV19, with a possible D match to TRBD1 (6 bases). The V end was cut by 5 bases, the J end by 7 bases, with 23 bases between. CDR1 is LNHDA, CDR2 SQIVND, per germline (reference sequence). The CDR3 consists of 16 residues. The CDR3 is CASSPGRGSRLLEAFF. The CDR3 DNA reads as TGTGCCAGTAGTCCGGGGAGGGGGTCACGTTTACTTGAAGCTTTCTTT.

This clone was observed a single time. The DNA of the CDR3 is TGTGCCAGCAGCTCAGGGATCAATCAGCCCCAGCATTTT. Translating it yields CASSSGINQPQHF. V usage is TRBV28 and J usage is TRBJ1-5; tentatively, D is TRBD1 (5 bases). Between the trimmed V and J ends, which lost 6 bases and 3 bases, there was a span of 9 bases. Germline lookup yields CDR1 MDHEN and CDR2 SYDVKM. CDR3 length equals 13 residues.

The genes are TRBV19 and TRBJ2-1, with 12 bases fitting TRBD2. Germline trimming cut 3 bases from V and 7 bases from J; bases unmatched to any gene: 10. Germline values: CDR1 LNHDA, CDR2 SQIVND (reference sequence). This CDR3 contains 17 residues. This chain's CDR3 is CASSILHLAGGANEQFF. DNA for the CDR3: TGTGCCAGTAGTATCCTCCACCTAGCGGGGGGGGCGAATGAGCAGTTCTTC.

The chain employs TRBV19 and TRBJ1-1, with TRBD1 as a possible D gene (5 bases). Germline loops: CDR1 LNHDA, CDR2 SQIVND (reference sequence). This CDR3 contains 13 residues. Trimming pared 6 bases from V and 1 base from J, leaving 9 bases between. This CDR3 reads CASRDDRNTEAFF. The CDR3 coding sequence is TGTGCCAGTAGGGATGACAGGAACACTGAAGCTTTCTTT.

CDR3 sequence reads: CSSLAGSYYNEQFF. As DNA, the CDR3 is TGCAGCTCGTTAGCGGGCTCGTACTACAATGAGCAGTTCTTC. V is TRBV29-1 and J is TRBJ2-1, with 7 bases matching TRBD2. The V gene end was trimmed by 8 bases and the J gene end by 3 bases; junction bases not matched to a gene: 10. Germline loops: CDR1 SQVTM, CDR2 ANQGSEA. The CDR3 totals 14 residues.

The CDR3 loop is CASTSRVNTEAFF. The DNA for the CDR3 is TGTGCCAGTACCTCGAGGGTGAACACTGAAGCTTTCTTT. The chain employs TRBV21-1 and TRBJ1-1. TRBV21-1 has pseudogene status. The CDR3 totals 13 residues.

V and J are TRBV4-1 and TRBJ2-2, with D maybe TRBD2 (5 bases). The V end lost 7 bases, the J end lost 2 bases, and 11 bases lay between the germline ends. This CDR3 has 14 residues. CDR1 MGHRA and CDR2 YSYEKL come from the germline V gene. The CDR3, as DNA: TGCGCCAGCATGCGGGCGGAAAACACCGGGGAGCTGTTTTTT. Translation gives CASMRAENTGELFF.

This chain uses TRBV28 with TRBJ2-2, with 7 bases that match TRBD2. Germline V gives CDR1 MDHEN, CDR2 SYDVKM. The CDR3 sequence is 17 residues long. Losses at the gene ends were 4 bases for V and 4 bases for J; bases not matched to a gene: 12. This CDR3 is CASSSPLGGTGTGELFF. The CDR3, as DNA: TGTGCCAGCAGTTCCCCTCTGGGAGGGACGGGCACCGGGGAGCTGTTTTTT. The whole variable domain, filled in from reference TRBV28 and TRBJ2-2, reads DVKVTQSSRYLVKRTGEKVFLECVQDMDHENMFWYRQDPGLGLRLIYFSYDVKMKEKGDIPEGYSVSREKKERFSLILESASTNQTSMYLCASSSPLGGTGTGELFFGEGSRLTVL.

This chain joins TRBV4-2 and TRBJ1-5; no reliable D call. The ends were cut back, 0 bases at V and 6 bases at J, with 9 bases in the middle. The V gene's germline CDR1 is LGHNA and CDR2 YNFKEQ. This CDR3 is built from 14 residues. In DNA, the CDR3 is TGTGCCAGCAGCCAAGAAAGGGAGGGTCAGCCCCAGCATTTT. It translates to CASSQEREGQPQHF.

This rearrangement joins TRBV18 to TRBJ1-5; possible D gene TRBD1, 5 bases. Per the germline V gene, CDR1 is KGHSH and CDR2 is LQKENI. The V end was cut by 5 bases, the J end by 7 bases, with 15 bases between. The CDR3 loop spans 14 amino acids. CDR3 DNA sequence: TGTGCCAGCTCAAACAAGGGAGGGGACCAGCCCCAGCATTTT. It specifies CASSNKGGDQPQHF. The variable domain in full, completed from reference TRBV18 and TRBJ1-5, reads NAGVMQNPRHLVRRRGQEARLRCSPMKGHSHVYWYRQLPEEGLKFMVYLQKENIIDESGMPKERFSAEFPKEGPSILRIQQVVRGDSAAYFCASSNKGGDQPQHFGDGTRLSIL.

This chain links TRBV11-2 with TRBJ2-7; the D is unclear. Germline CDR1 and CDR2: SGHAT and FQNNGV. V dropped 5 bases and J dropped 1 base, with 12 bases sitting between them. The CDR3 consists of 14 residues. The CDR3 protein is CASSRQDGSYEQYF. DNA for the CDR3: TGTGCCAGCAGCAGGCAAGACGGGTCCTACGAGCAGTACTTC.

The CDR3 DNA reads as TGTGCCAGCAGCCCCTCAGCGGGGGGGTACAATGAGCAGTTCTTC. Residues: CASSPSAGGYNEQFF. J is TRBJ2-1 and V is TRBV9; 10 nucleotides agree with TRBD2. J gave up 4 bases and V 4 bases, and 5 bases lay outside the gene matches. This CDR3 spans 15 amino acids. Germline assignment: CDR1 SGDLS and CDR2 YYNGEE.

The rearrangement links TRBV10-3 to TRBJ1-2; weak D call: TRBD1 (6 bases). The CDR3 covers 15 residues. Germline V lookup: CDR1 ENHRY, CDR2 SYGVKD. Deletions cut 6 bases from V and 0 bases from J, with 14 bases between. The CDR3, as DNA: TGTGCCATCAGCGAACAGGGATTCACTAACTATGGCTACACCTTC. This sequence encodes CAISEQGFTNYGYTF.

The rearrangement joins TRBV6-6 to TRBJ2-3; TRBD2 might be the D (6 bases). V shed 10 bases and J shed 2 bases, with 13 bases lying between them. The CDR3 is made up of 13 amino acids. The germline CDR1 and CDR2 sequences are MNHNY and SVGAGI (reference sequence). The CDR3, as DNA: TGTGCCACCGCCCGGGGGACCACAGATACGCAGTATTTT. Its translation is CATARGTTDTQYF.

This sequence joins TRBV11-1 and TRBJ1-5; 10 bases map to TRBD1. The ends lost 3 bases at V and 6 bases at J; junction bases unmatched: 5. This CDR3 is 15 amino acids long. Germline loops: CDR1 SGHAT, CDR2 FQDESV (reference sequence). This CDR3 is CASSFGTGASQPQHF. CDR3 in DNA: TGTGCCAGCAGCTTTGGGACAGGGGCGTCTCAGCCCCAGCATTTT.

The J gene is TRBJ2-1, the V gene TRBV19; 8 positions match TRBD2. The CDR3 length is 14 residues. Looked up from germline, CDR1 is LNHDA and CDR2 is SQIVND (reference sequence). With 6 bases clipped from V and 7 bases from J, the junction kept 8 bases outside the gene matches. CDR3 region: CASRSSGSGNEQFF. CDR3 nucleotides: TGTGCCAGTAGATCAAGCGGGAGTGGGAATGAGCAGTTCTTC.

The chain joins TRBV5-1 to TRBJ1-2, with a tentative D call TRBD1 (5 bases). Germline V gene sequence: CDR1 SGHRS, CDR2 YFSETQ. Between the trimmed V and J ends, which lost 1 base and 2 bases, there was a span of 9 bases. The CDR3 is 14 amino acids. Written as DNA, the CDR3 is TGCGCCAGCAGCTTGCAGGAGGGGAACTATGGCTACACCTTC. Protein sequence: CASSLQEGNYGYTF.

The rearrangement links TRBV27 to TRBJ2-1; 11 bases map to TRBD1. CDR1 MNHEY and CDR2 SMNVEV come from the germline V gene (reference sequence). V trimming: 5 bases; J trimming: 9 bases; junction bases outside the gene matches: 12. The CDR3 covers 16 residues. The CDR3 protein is CASSPRTGTGGSEQFF. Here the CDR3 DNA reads TGTGCCAGCAGTCCAAGAACCGGGACAGGGGGTTCTGAGCAGTTCTTC.

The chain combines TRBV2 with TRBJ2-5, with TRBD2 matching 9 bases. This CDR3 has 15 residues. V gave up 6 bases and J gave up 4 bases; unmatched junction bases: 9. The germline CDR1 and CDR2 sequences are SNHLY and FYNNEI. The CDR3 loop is CASSGTSLGLETQYF. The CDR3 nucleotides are TGTGCCAGCAGCGGGACTAGCTTGGGCTTAGAGACCCAGTACTTC.

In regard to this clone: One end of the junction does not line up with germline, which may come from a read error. In DNA, the CDR3 is TGTGCCAGCAGTCCGATTAGCGGGAACGAGAAGTACTTC. This translates into CASSPISGNEKYF. The chain couples TRBV28 to TRBJ2-7; 8 nucleotides line up with TRBD2. The CDR3 runs 13 residues. From germline, CDR1 is MDHEN and CDR2 SYDVKM.

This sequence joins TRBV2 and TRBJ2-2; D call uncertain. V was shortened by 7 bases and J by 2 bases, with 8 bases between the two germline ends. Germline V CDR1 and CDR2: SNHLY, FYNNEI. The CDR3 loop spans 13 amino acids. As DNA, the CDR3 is TGTGCCAGCACTTTCAGTAACACCGGGGAGCTGTTTTTT. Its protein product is CASTFSNTGELFF.

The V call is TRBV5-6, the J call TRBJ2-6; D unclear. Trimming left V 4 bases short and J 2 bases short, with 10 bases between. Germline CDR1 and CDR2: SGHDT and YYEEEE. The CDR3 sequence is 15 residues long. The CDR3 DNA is TGTGCCAGCAGCATAACGCGTCCTGGGGCCAACGTCCTGACTTTC. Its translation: CASSITRPGANVLTF.